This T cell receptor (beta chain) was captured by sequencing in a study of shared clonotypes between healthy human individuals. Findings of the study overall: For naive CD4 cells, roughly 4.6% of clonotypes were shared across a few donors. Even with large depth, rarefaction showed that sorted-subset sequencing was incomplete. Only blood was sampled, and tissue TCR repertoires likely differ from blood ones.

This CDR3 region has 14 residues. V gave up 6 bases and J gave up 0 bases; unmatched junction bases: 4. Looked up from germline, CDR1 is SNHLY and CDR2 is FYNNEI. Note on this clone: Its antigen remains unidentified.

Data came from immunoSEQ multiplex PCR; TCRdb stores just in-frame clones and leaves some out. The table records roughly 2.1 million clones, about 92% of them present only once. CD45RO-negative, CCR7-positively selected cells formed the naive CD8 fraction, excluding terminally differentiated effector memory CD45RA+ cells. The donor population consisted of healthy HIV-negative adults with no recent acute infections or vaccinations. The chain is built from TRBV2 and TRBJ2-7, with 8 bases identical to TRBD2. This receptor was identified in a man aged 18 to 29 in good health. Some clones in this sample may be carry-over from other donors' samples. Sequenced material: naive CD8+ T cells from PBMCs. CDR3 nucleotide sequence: TGTGCCAGCAGAAACGGGAGGGCCTCCTACGAGCAGTACTTC. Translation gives CASRNGRASYEQYF.